This T cell receptor (beta chain) comes out of a study of T cells after yellow fever vaccination. At the level of the study: Fractions of low cell number were prepared using SMART-Seq v4 Ultra Low Input.

TCRdb recomputed calls from the 5' RACE reads with MiXCR, one row per CDR3 protein. The table shows 250,000 to 400,000 distinct CDR3 sequences, with 4.1% occurring only once. This clonotype was recorded many times. The antigen is unknown. Germline CDR1 reads SNHLY; CDR2 reads FYNNEI. Trimming left V 4 bases short and J 2 bases short, with 9 bases between. This CDR3 comprises 13 residues. Findings of the study overall: Few clonotypes appeared in both CD4 and CD8 compartments.

This receptor was identified in a man aged 18 to 30 who received the YFV17D yellow fever vaccine. This chain links TRBV2 with TRBJ2-7, with D possibly being TRBD2 (7 bases). This specimen consisted of PBMCs, obtained 5 days after the yellow fever booster vaccination. The CDR3 bases are TGTGCCAGCAGTGGGGGGGGCCCCTACGAGCAGTACTTC. This translates into CASSGGGPYEQYF.